The 10 T cell receptor beta chains given below trace back to one sample, sequenced in a study of T-cell reconstitution after alpha-beta-depleted transplantation in children. Unique molecular identifiers were incorporated when the TCRbeta library was constructed. One entry per CDR3 protein results from TCRdb running MiXCR on the PCR reads. The repertoire holds approximately 70,000 distinct CDR3 sequences, 4.9% seen once, with around 18% in the top ten. The specimen comprised PBMCs, mostly from graft donor cells, sampled 180 days after TCRalphabeta/CD19-depleted stem cell transplant. Receptors originate from a boy under three years old who had a stem cell transplant for acute myeloid leukemia, so the T cells may come from the graft donor.

This clonotype was seen ten or more times. The J gene is TRBJ2-1, the V gene TRBV9; 14 nucleotides match TRBD2. CDR3 length equals 13 residues. V was pared by 4 bases and J by 13 bases, with 4 bases of the junction left unmatched. From germline, CDR1 is SGDLS and CDR2 YYNGEE. CDR3 nucleotide sequence: TGTGCCAGCAGCCTCGGGACTAGCGGGGGCCAGTTCTTC. Translating gives CASSLGTSGGQFF. The whole variable domain, filled in from reference TRBV9 and TRBJ2-1, reads DSGVTQTPKHLITATGQRVTLRCSPRSGDLSVYWYQQSLDQGLQFLIQYYNGEERAKGNILERFSAQQFPDLHSELNLSSLELGDSALYFCASSLGTSGGQFFGPGTRLTVL.

This clonotype has just a few counts. The chain joins TRBV4-1 to TRBJ2-7, with 9 nucleotides matching TRBD1. Germline V gene data show CDR1 as MGHRA and CDR2 as YSYEKL. The V and J ends lost 3 bases and 4 bases, in that order; junction bases with no gene match: 4. This CDR3 region has 14 residues. This chain's CDR3 is CASSQQQGAYEQYV. CDR3 nucleotides: TGCGCCAGCAGCCAGCAACAGGGGGCATACGAGCAGTACGTC.

This clonotype showed up many times. V gene TRBV12-3 or TRBV12-4 combines with J gene TRBJ2-1; TRBD1 matches 9 bases. Trimming removed 6 bases from V and 8 bases from J; junction bases left unmatched: 11. The CDR3 runs 15 residues. CDR3 amino acids: CASRDPGTGWYEQFF. The CDR3 region has the DNA TGTGCCAGCAGAGACCCCGGGACAGGGTGGTATGAGCAGTTCTTC.

This clonotype was observed many times. The chain recombines TRBV6-4 with TRBJ2-3; 7 bases match TRBD1. In germline, CDR1 is MRHNA, CDR2 SNTAGT. The CDR3 runs to 15 residues. V shed 5 bases, J shed 6 bases, and the junction held 11 bases outside the gene matches. CDR3 region: CASSPHRGNQDTQYF. In DNA, the CDR3 is TGTGCCAGCAGTCCTCACAGGGGTAACCAGGATACGCAGTATTTT.

This clonotype was detected many times. V is TRBV9 and J is TRBJ1-2; TRBD1 might be the D (6 bases). Per the germline V gene, CDR1 is SGDLS and CDR2 is YYNGEE. V lost 2 bases and J 4 bases, leaving 12 bases between the germline ends. The CDR3 is made up of 14 amino acids. CDR3 nucleotides: TGTGCCAGCAGCGTTTCCAAGGACAGCTATGGCTACACCTTC. Translation gives CASSVSKDSYGYTF.

This clonotype was recorded once. A single base separates this from a much larger clone, so it may be a read error. The chain joins TRBV9 to TRBJ2-7, with 9 bases that match TRBD1. Germline V gives CDR1 SGDLS, CDR2 YYNGEE. V trimming: 4 bases; J trimming: 9 bases; junction bases outside the gene matches: 14. The CDR3 runs 15 residues. CDR3 bases: TGTGCCAGCAGCCCTTCGACAGGGGGGAAGGGGGTGCAGTACTTC. Amino acids: CASSPSTGGKGVQYF.

J is TRBJ2-7 and V is TRBV10-1; TRBD1 might be the D (6 bases). The germline V and J ends were trimmed by 2 bases and 2 bases, with 7 bases remaining between them. This CDR3 spans 13 amino acids. The germline V gene has CDR1 WNHNN and CDR2 SYGVQD (reference sequence). The CDR3 nucleotides read TGCGCCAGCAGTGAGACAGGGACCTACGAGCAGTACTTC. Its translation: CASSETGTYEQYF.

This clonotype was detected many times. This rearrangement joins TRBV5-1 to TRBJ1-1; 7 nucleotides line up with TRBD1. Germline CDR1 reads SGHRS; CDR2 reads YFSETQ. The CDR3 extends over 17 amino acids. V dropped 4 bases and J dropped 1; count of bases not matched to a gene: 13. The CDR3 DNA reads TGCGCCAGCAGCCCTGGACAGGTCTGGGTGAGGAACACTGAAGCTTTCTTT. Its protein product is CASSPGQVWVRNTEAFF.

At least ten counts were recorded for this clonotype. This sequence joins TRBV23-1 and TRBJ2-3, with D uncertain. TRBV23-1 is an ORF; its function is uncertain. The V end lost 2 bases, the J end lost 2 bases, and 11 bases lay between the germline ends. The CDR3 runs 15 residues. The CDR3 DNA reads TGCGCCAGCAGTCAAGGCGGCGGCCACACAGATACGCAGTATTTT. This codes for CASSQGGGHTDTQYF.

This clonotype was counted ten times or more. J is TRBJ2-7 and V is TRBV5-6; D gene ambiguous. V dropped 5 bases and J dropped 0 bases, with 12 bases sitting between them. The CDR3 length is 14 residues. Per germline, CDR1 SGHDT and CDR2 YYEEEE. The CDR3 DNA reads TGTGCCAGCAGACCGGACGGCTACTCCTACGAGCAGTACTTC. This gives the protein CASRPDGYSYEQYF.